This entry lists 26 T cell receptor beta chains sequenced from one sample in a study of regulatory dendritic cells for organ transplantation. CFSE-labeled sorted T cells met regulatory or mature dendritic cells for under 6 days. No cognate antigen is known for these TCRs. TCRdb's table, derived via immunoSEQ multiplex PCR, lists solely in-frame clones and lacks some. There are some 11,000 clones in the sample; around three quarters occur only once, and 0.63% lies in the top ten. Material: naive CD4+ T cells from blood cultured with regulatory dendritic cells. Subset: CD45RA+ naive T cells. Receptors originate from a human donor in good health.

This clone was seen more than once but under ten times. The CDR3 region has the DNA TGTGCCAGCAGCGGACAGGGGAGGCAAAAACTGTTTTTT. Translated, it gives CASSGQGRQKLFF. The chain carries TRBV6-1 and TRBJ1-4; 9 nucleotides agree with TRBD1. Germline loops: CDR1 MNHNS, CDR2 SASEGT. The junction had 5 bases not matched to a gene; V was cut back by 6 bases and J by 9 bases. CDR3 length: 13 amino acids.

The CDR3 reads CASSLGGQSYEQYF. The CDR3 region has the DNA TGTGCCAGCAGCTTGGGGGGACAGTCTTACGAGCAGTACTTC. The J gene is TRBJ2-7, the V gene TRBV5-8, with 7 bases that match TRBD1. The CDR3 loop spans 14 amino acids. Germline loops: CDR1 SGHTS, CDR2 YDEGEE. V lost 0 bases to trimming and J lost 4 bases; unmatched junction nucleotides: 4.

The chain couples TRBV10-3 to TRBJ2-1; 15 bases are shared with TRBD2. V dropped 2 bases and J dropped 7; count of bases not matched to a gene: 0. Germline V CDR1 and CDR2: ENHRY, SYGVKD. CDR3 length equals 15 residues. CDR3 coding DNA: TGTGCCATCAGTGAGGGGACTAGCGGGGGGAATGAGCAGTTCTTC. This codes for CAISEGTSGGNEQFF.

The chain links TRBV6-5 to TRBJ2-2, with 8 bases fitting TRBD1. J gave up 4 bases and V 7 bases, and 8 bases lay outside the gene matches. The CDR3 length is 15 residues. From germline, CDR1 is MNHEY and CDR2 SVGAGI. The CDR3 coding sequence is TGTGCCAGCACTAAACAGGGGGGTTTCACCGGGGAGCTGTTTTTT. This encodes CASTKQGGFTGELFF.

The chain combines TRBV18 with TRBJ1-1; maybe TRBD1 (6 bases). Germline V gene sequence: CDR1 KGHSH, CDR2 LQKENI. This CDR3 is built from 17 residues. With 3 bases removed from V and 1 base from J, the gap between germline ends came to 18 bases. The CDR3 reads CASSPSSLTGQNTEAFF. CDR3 sequence (DNA): TGTGCCAGCTCACCTTCATCCCTGACAGGCCAGAACACTGAAGCTTTCTTT.

The CDR3 is CASSEQSVSNQPQHF. CDR3 nucleotide sequence: TGTGCCAGCAGTGAACAGAGCGTTAGCAATCAGCCCCAGCATTTT. The genes are TRBV2 and TRBJ1-5; D gene uncertain. Germline-derived CDR1 and CDR2 are SNHLY and FYNNEI. V dropped 2 bases and J dropped 0 bases, with 8 bases sitting between them. The CDR3 has 15 residues.

The chain combines TRBV10-3 with TRBJ2-7, with a tentative D call TRBD2 (5 bases). V was pared by 5 bases and J by 5 bases, with 16 bases between. This CDR3 is built from 14 residues. Germline CDR1 and CDR2: ENHRY and SYGVKD. The CDR3 nucleotides are TGTGCCATCAGTACCGGTCCGGGATCGGACGAGCAGTACTTC. This encodes CAISTGPGSDEQYF.

By sample share, this clone is medium-sized. The chain employs TRBV7-9 and TRBJ1-2, with D unresolved. Trimming left V 1 base short and J 1 base short, with 4 bases between. Per germline, CDR1 SEHNR and CDR2 FQNEAQ (reference sequence). This CDR3 is built from 13 residues. The CDR3 DNA sequence: TGTGCCAGCAGCTTAGGAGATAACTATGGCTACACCTTC. Its translation is CASSLGDNYGYTF.

Points on this clone: One end of the junction fails to match germline, which may point to a read error. Other DNA sequences in the same sample also yield this CDR3. The J gene is TRBJ1-1, the V gene TRBV2, with D perhaps TRBD1 (6 bases). The CDR3 is 15 amino acids. Germline CDR1 SNHLY, CDR2 FYNNEI. The DNA for the CDR3 is TGTGCCAGCAGTGAAGGTTGGGGGCGAAACACTGAAGCCTTCTTT. Its translation: CASSEGWGRNTEAFF.

The chain joins TRBV5-4 to TRBJ1-5, with a weak D call TRBD1 (5 bases). Trimming took 2 bases from V and 1 from J, leaving 7 bases between them. The germline gives CDR1 SGHNT, CDR2 YYREEE (reference sequence). The CDR3 is 14 residues long. This chain's CDR3 is CASSFQGSNQPQHF. Written as DNA, the CDR3 is TGTGCCAGCAGCTTCCAGGGCAGCAATCAGCCCCAGCATTTT.

The chain uses TRBV7-9 and TRBJ1-2; D might be TRBD1 (6 bases). The CDR3 covers 15 residues. The germline CDR1 and CDR2 sequences are SEHNR and FQNEAQ (reference sequence). Trimming left V 1 base short and J 0 bases short, with 9 bases between. The CDR3 nucleotides are TGTGCCAGCAGCTTAGGACAGGCATCTAACTATGGCTACACCTTC. Amino acids: CASSLGQASNYGYTF.

This rearrangement joins TRBV7-9 to TRBJ1-5, with D maybe TRBD1 (6 bases). The CDR3 covers 15 residues. Trimming stripped 5 bases from V and 3 bases from J, with 14 bases between. CDR1 and CDR2 (germline): SEHNR, FQNEAQ (reference sequence). Written as DNA, the CDR3 is TGTGCCAGCAGCCTTGGGCAGGGGATCAATCAGCCCCAGCATTTT. Its protein product is CASSLGQGINQPQHF.

In the case of this clone: At one end, the junction sequence differs from germline, possibly due to a read error. The J gene is TRBJ2-7, the V gene TRBV6-5, with TRBD2 identical over 9 bases. CDR3 size: 15 residues. Germline assignment: CDR1 MNHEY and CDR2 SVGAGI. The CDR3: CATSRAGGFAPEQYF. CDR3 DNA sequence: TGTGCCACCAGTCGCGCGGGGGGGTTCGCTCCCGAGCAGTACTTC.

The rearrangement joins TRBV29-1 to TRBJ2-1; D is unclear. Per germline, CDR1 SQVTM and CDR2 ANQGSEA. The V end was cut by 6 bases, the J end by 0 bases, with 12 bases between. This CDR3 has 14 residues. CDR3 loop: CSVRATLSYNEQFF. Written as DNA, the CDR3 is TGCAGCGTCCGAGCTACCCTCTCCTACAATGAGCAGTTCTTC.

J is TRBJ2-1 and V is TRBV5-8; 12 bases map to TRBD2. Germline trimming cut 0 bases from V and 15 bases from J; bases unmatched to any gene: 7. Looked up from germline, CDR1 is SGHTS and CDR2 is YDEGEE. The CDR3 runs 14 residues. CDR3 sequence: CASSLGLAGARGFF. In nucleotides, the CDR3 is TGTGCCAGCAGCTTGGGACTAGCGGGGGCCCGAGGGTTCTTC.

V is TRBV2 and J is TRBJ2-3; 14 nucleotides align to TRBD2. Trimming removed 5 bases from V and 4 bases from J; junction bases left unmatched: 2. Germline CDR1 is SNHLY and CDR2 is FYNNEI. The CDR3 consists of 15 residues. CDR3 amino acids: CASSLGLAGADTQYF. The CDR3 region has the DNA TGTGCCAGCAGTCTGGGACTAGCGGGGGCAGATACGCAGTATTTT.

This clone appeared a few times. The chain uses TRBV7-8 and TRBJ2-7, with 10 bases that match TRBD1. V shed 1 base and J 3 bases; nucleotides not matched to a gene: 6. CDR3 length equals 16 residues. The V gene's germline CDR1 is SGHVS and CDR2 FQNEAQ. CDR3 sequence reads: CASSLESRDRGYEQYF. CDR3 nucleotides: TGTGCCAGCAGCTTAGAGTCCCGGGACAGGGGCTACGAGCAGTACTTC.

The chain is built from TRBV7-8 and TRBJ2-7, with a tentative D call TRBD1 (6 bases). Trimming left V 5 bases short and J 3 bases short, with 20 bases between. CDR3 size: 16 residues. The germline CDR1 and CDR2 sequences are SGHVS and FQNEAQ. As DNA, the CDR3 is TGTGCCAGCAGCCCTCGGACAGATTTATTTGGCTACGAGCAGTACTTC. This sequence encodes CASSPRTDLFGYEQYF.

The chain carries TRBV5-4 and TRBJ1-2; D is undetermined. Trimming stripped 0 bases from V and 4 bases from J, with 4 bases between. Germline V gene lookup returns CDR1 SGHNT and CDR2 YYREEE (reference sequence). The CDR3 extends over 12 amino acids. The chain's CDR3 is CASSLASYGYTF. The CDR3 DNA is TGTGCCAGCAGCTTGGCCAGCTATGGCTACACCTTC.

The chain combines TRBV7-3 with TRBJ2-3; 12 nucleotides agree with TRBD2. CDR3 length: 15 residues. Germline V CDR1 and CDR2: SGHTA, FQGTGA. V lost 2 bases and J lost 5; bases outside the gene matches: 2. The CDR3 reads CASSLLAGGGDTQYF. CDR3 nucleotides: TGTGCCAGCAGCTTACTAGCGGGGGGGGGAGATACGCAGTATTTT.

The chain joins TRBV5-1 to TRBJ1-4, with 7 bases fitting TRBD1. The CDR3 is made up of 14 amino acids. The germline V gene has CDR1 SGHRS and CDR2 YFSETQ. After removal of 5 bases from V and 3 bases from J, the junction contained 4 bases not matched to a gene. CDR3 sequence reads: CASRRDSSNEKLFF. The CDR3 coding sequence is TGCGCCAGCAGGCGGGACAGCTCTAATGAAAAACTGTTTTTT.

This chain links TRBV2 with TRBJ2-7; TRBD1 matches at 9 bases. Losses at the gene ends were 6 bases for V and 1 base for J; bases not matched to a gene: 7. CDR3 size: 15 residues. Germline CDR1 reads SNHLY; CDR2 reads FYNNEI. The CDR3 loop reads CASRAAGTGSYEQYF. The CDR3 bases are TGTGCCAGCAGGGCTGCCGGGACAGGGTCCTACGAGCAGTACTTC. Full variable domain (missing parts from reference TRBV2 and TRBJ2-7): EPEVTQTPSHQVTQMGQEVILRCVPISNHLYFYWYRQILGQKVEFLVSFYNNEISEKSEIFDDQFSVERPDGSNFTLKIRSTKLEDSAMYFCASRAAGTGSYEQYFGPGTRLTVT.

The chain couples TRBV29-1 to TRBJ1-6; D possibly corresponds to TRBD1 (6 bases). CDR3 length: 13 residues. CDR1 SQVTM and CDR2 ANQGSEA come from the germline V gene. V was cut by 8 bases and J by 6 bases, with 14 bases left in between. CDR3 sequence (DNA): TGCAGCTTTAAGGACAGTATTAATTCACCCCTCCACTTT. It yields the protein CSFKDSINSPLHF.

The V gene is TRBV4-1, the J gene TRBJ2-2, with a tentative D call TRBD1 (6 bases). The germline V gene has CDR1 MGHRA and CDR2 YSYEKL. CDR3 length: 15 residues. The V and J ends lost 0 bases and 5 bases respectively, with 10 bases between them. The CDR3 nucleotides are TGCGCCAGCAGCCAAGAGGGGGCCCGGACCGGGGAGCTGTTTTTT. As protein: CASSQEGARTGELFF.

The rearrangement links TRBV7-9 to TRBJ2-3; D is unresolved. V gave up 5 bases and J gave up 4 bases, with 10 bases separating them. The CDR3 loop spans 13 amino acids. In germline, CDR1 is SEHNR, CDR2 FQNEAQ (reference sequence). The CDR3 bases are TGTGCCAGCAGCCAGCACGAGGCAGATACGCAGTATTTT. Translated, it gives CASSQHEADTQYF.

The rearrangement joins TRBV5-4 to TRBJ2-1; a weak D match, TRBD1 (5 bases). V gave up 0 bases and J gave up 0 bases, with 10 bases separating them. Germline CDR1 SGHNT, CDR2 YYREEE (reference sequence). The CDR3 sequence is 16 residues long. The CDR3 loop reads CASSLAGHLSYNEQFF. The DNA of the CDR3 is TGTGCCAGCAGCTTGGCTGGACATCTCTCCTACAATGAGCAGTTCTTC.